A selection of T cell receptor beta chains follows, all from one sample in a study of T cell responses to AZD1222 COVID-19 vaccine. The data were produced by immunoSEQ multiplex PCR, yet TCRdb's version contains in-frame clones alone and is incomplete. The table records some 97,000 clones, 80% to 95% of them present only once. The sample here was peripheral blood, taken on day 0 of AZD1222 vaccination. The receptor source for this set is an adult in good health. Both conserved end residues are part of each CDR3. D genes are given only for firm matches. Expanded clones get a size class; other rows say once, few or many, or leave the size out.

v_call: TRBV29-1; d_call: .; j_call: TRBJ2-1; clone_size: few; cdr3_nt: TGCAGCGTTGAGCAGGGTTTCTCCTACAATGAGCAGTTCTTC; cdr3_aa: CSVEQGFSYNEQFF
v_call: TRBV27; d_call: .; j_call: TRBJ1-3; clone_size: .; cdr3_nt: TGTGCCAGCAGTTTACCCCGCCCAACAGGTCGCTCTGGAAACACCATATATTTT; cdr3_aa: CASSLPRPTGRSGNTIYF
v_call: TRBV11-2; d_call: .; j_call: TRBJ1-3; clone_size: .; cdr3_nt: TGTGCCAGCATAAGGGGTTTCTCCTCTGGAAACACCATATATTTT; cdr3_aa: CASIRGFSSGNTIYF
v_call: TRBV14; d_call: .; j_call: TRBJ1-1; clone_size: .; cdr3_nt: TGTGCCAGCAGGCAACAGGGAATGGGCACTGAAGCTTTCTTT; cdr3_aa: CASRQQGMGTEAFF
v_call: TRBV2; d_call: .; j_call: TRBJ2-3; clone_size: few; cdr3_nt: TGTGCCAGCAAGATGCAGGAGAGCACAGATACGCAGTATTTT; cdr3_aa: CASKMQESTDTQYF
v_call: TRBV6-5; d_call: .; j_call: TRBJ2-7; clone_size: .; cdr3_nt: TGTGCCAGCAGGGGTACAGGGACCTACGAGCAGTACTTC; cdr3_aa: CASRGTGTYEQYF
v_call: TRBV5-8; d_call: TRBD1; j_call: TRBJ2-5; clone_size: .; cdr3_nt: TGTGCCAGCAGCACGGGACAGAAAGAGACCCAGTACTTC; cdr3_aa: CASSTGQKETQYF
v_call: TRBV19; d_call: TRBD1; j_call: TRBJ2-1; clone_size: .; cdr3_nt: TGTGCCAGTAGTCTAGTCCCGGGACAGGGCTACAATGAGCAGTTCTTC; cdr3_aa: CASSLVPGQGYNEQFF
v_call: TRBV29-1; d_call: .; j_call: TRBJ2-1; clone_size: .; cdr3_nt: TGCAGCGTCAAAGGGCCCCTTAACTCCTACAATGAGCAGTTCTTC; cdr3_aa: CSVKGPLNSYNEQFF
v_call: TRBV11-2; d_call: .; j_call: TRBJ1-5; clone_size: .; cdr3_nt: TGTGCCAGCAGCCCCAACGGACAAAGCAATCAGCCCCAGCATTTT; cdr3_aa: CASSPNGQSNQPQHF
v_call: TRBV28; d_call: .; j_call: TRBJ1-4; clone_size: .; cdr3_nt: TGTGCCAGCAGTTTATCCCCCGAGGAACTGTTTTTT; cdr3_aa: CASSLSPEELFF
v_call: TRBV28; d_call: TRBD2; j_call: TRBJ2-7; clone_size: .; cdr3_nt: TGTGCCAGCAGCTCGGGAGGCCCCTACGAGCAGTACTTC; cdr3_aa: CASSSGGPYEQYF
v_call: TRBV10-1; d_call: .; j_call: TRBJ1-6; clone_size: .; cdr3_nt: TGCGCCAGCAGTGAGTCTCTGGATTCACCCCTCCACTTT; cdr3_aa: CASSESLDSPLHF
v_call: TRBV7-9; d_call: TRBD2; j_call: TRBJ2-5; clone_size: .; cdr3_nt: TGTGCCAGCAGCTTTTTACTAGCGGGCACACAAGAGACCCAGTACTTC; cdr3_aa: CASSFLLAGTQETQYF
v_call: TRBV7-9; d_call: TRBD1; j_call: TRBJ1-4; clone_size: .; cdr3_nt: TGTGCCAGCAGTACAGGGGGAGAAAAACTGTTTTTT; cdr3_aa: CASSTGGEKLFF
v_call: TRBV28; d_call: .; j_call: TRBJ2-7; clone_size: .; cdr3_nt: TGTGCCAGCCTCCTCCGCGGGGCCGAGCAGTACTTC; cdr3_aa: CASLLRGAEQYF
v_call: TRBV15; d_call: TRBD1; j_call: TRBJ1-2; clone_size: .; cdr3_nt: TGTGCCACCAGCAGAGACACCCCGGGACAGGGGGCTAACTATGGCTACACCTTC; cdr3_aa: CATSRDTPGQGANYGYTF
v_call: TRBV7-2; d_call: .; j_call: TRBJ2-1; clone_size: .; cdr3_nt: TGTGCCAGCAGCATATGGAGGGGAAACAATGAGCAGTTCTTC; cdr3_aa: CASSIWRGNNEQFF
v_call: TRBV6-6; d_call: .; j_call: TRBJ2-1; clone_size: .; cdr3_nt: TGTGCCAGCAACCAAGCGGAGGTGGGGCAGTTCTTC; cdr3_aa: CASNQAEVGQFF
v_call: TRBV7-9; d_call: .; j_call: TRBJ1-5; clone_size: .; cdr3_nt: TGTGCCAGCAGCCCAAGTGGGAATCAGCCCCAGCATTTT; cdr3_aa: CASSPSGNQPQHF
v_call: TRBV3-1/TRBV3-2; d_call: .; j_call: TRBJ1-1; clone_size: once; cdr3_nt: TGTGCCAGCAGCCAAGGAGGGTGGGGGGGCACTGAAGCTTTCTTT; cdr3_aa: CASSQGGWGGTEAFF
v_call: TRBV18; d_call: TRBD2; j_call: TRBJ2-7; clone_size: .; cdr3_nt: TGTGCCAGCTCACCCCCTAGCGGATACTACGAGCAGTACTTC; cdr3_aa: CASSPPSGYYEQYF
v_call: TRBV27; d_call: .; j_call: TRBJ2-3; clone_size: .; cdr3_nt: TGTGCCAGCAACTCCCGAGACTGGGATACGCAGTATTTT; cdr3_aa: CASNSRDWDTQYF
v_call: TRBV5-4; d_call: .; j_call: TRBJ2-1; clone_size: .; cdr3_nt: TGTGCCAGCAGCTTTTATGGGGGGAGCTCCTACAATGAGCAGTTCTTC; cdr3_aa: CASSFYGGSSYNEQFF
v_call: TRBV7-9; d_call: TRBD1; j_call: TRBJ1-5; clone_size: .; cdr3_nt: TGTGCCAGCAGCTCGGGACAGGGGTCGTGGGAAAATCAGCCCCAGCATTTT; cdr3_aa: CASSSGQGSWENQPQHF
v_call: TRBV2; d_call: TRBD1; j_call: TRBJ1-5; clone_size: .; cdr3_nt: TGTGCCAGCAAGGGACAGGGGGCGCGTCAGCCCCAGCATTTT; cdr3_aa: CASKGQGARQPQHF
v_call: TRBV27; d_call: .; j_call: TRBJ2-7; clone_size: .; cdr3_nt: TGTGCCAGCAGTTTATCGGGGGCTCTAGCCGACTACGAGCAGTACTTC; cdr3_aa: CASSLSGALADYEQYF
v_call: TRBV7-9; d_call: .; j_call: TRBJ1-1; clone_size: .; cdr3_nt: TGTGCCAGCAGCAAGGGGGGCAGGAACACTGAAGCTTTCTTT; cdr3_aa: CASSKGGRNTEAFF
v_call: TRBV3-1/TRBV3-2; d_call: TRBD2; j_call: TRBJ2-7; clone_size: .; cdr3_nt: TGTGCCAGCGGGCTAGCGGGAAGCGAGCAGTACTTC; cdr3_aa: CASGLAGSEQYF
v_call: TRBV3-1/TRBV3-2; d_call: TRBD1; j_call: TRBJ2-1; clone_size: .; cdr3_nt: TGTGCCAGCAGCCAATCGACAGGGTTGGGTACTGAGCAGTTCTTC; cdr3_aa: CASSQSTGLGTEQFF
v_call: TRBV4-1; d_call: .; j_call: TRBJ2-7; clone_size: .; cdr3_nt: TGCGCCAGCTCGCGGCAGGGCTCTAACGAGCAGTACTTC; cdr3_aa: CASSRQGSNEQYF
v_call: TRBV2; d_call: .; j_call: TRBJ2-7; clone_size: .; cdr3_nt: TGTGCCAGCAGTGAATATGAGTACGAGCAGTACTTC; cdr3_aa: CASSEYEYEQYF
v_call: TRBV6-2/TRBV6-3; d_call: TRBD1; j_call: TRBJ2-7; clone_size: .; cdr3_nt: TGTGCCAGCAGCCCTGGGACAGGGGGCGCGTACGAGCAGTACTTC; cdr3_aa: CASSPGTGGAYEQYF
v_call: TRBV10-1; d_call: .; j_call: TRBJ2-2; clone_size: .; cdr3_nt: TGCGCCAGCACCGGGGAGCTGTTTTTT; cdr3_aa: CASTGELFF
v_call: TRBV27; d_call: .; j_call: TRBJ2-1; clone_size: .; cdr3_nt: TGTGCCAGCACCCCCGACAGGAACTACAATGAGCAGTTCTTC; cdr3_aa: CASTPDRNYNEQFF
v_call: TRBV6-4; d_call: .; j_call: TRBJ2-1; clone_size: .; cdr3_nt: TGTGCCAGCAGTGACTCGATTGGGGGCGGTGAGCAGTTCTTC; cdr3_aa: CASSDSIGGGEQFF
v_call: TRBV19; d_call: .; j_call: TRBJ2-1; clone_size: .; cdr3_nt: TGTGCCAGTAGTAAGCGTCAGGGTAAGGGAATATGGAATGAGCAGTTCTTC; cdr3_aa: CASSKRQGKGIWNEQFF
v_call: TRBV9; d_call: TRBD1; j_call: TRBJ2-5; clone_size: .; cdr3_nt: TGTGCCAGCAGCGGGGGACAGCCGCAAGAGACCCAGTACTTC; cdr3_aa: CASSGGQPQETQYF
v_call: TRBV3-1/TRBV3-2; d_call: TRBD2; j_call: TRBJ2-7; clone_size: .; cdr3_nt: TGTGCCAGCAGTTCCAGCGGGAGTGTTTACGAGCAGTACTTC; cdr3_aa: CASSSSGSVYEQYF
v_call: TRBV7-9; d_call: .; j_call: TRBJ1-1; clone_size: .; cdr3_nt: TGTGCCAGCTTGGGTGTCCAAACGAACACTGAAGCTTTCTTT; cdr3_aa: CASLGVQTNTEAFF
v_call: TRBV5-1; d_call: .; j_call: TRBJ2-1; clone_size: once; cdr3_nt: TGCGCCAGCAGCTTTCGGGTCGATGAGCAGTTCTTC; cdr3_aa: CASSFRVDEQFF
v_call: TRBV9; d_call: .; j_call: TRBJ2-1; clone_size: .; cdr3_nt: TGTGCCAGCAGCGTACTCCAGGCCTCATCCTACAATGAGCAGTTCTTC; cdr3_aa: CASSVLQASSYNEQFF
v_call: TRBV5-1; d_call: .; j_call: TRBJ2-2; clone_size: .; cdr3_nt: TGCGCCAGCGCGAGGGGGGGCGACACCGGGGAGCTGTTTTTT; cdr3_aa: CASARGGDTGELFF
v_call: TRBV29-1; d_call: TRBD2; j_call: TRBJ2-5; clone_size: .; cdr3_nt: TGCAGCGTTGAAACTAGCGGGGAGACCCAGTACTTC; cdr3_aa: CSVETSGETQYF
v_call: TRBV18; d_call: .; j_call: TRBJ1-1; clone_size: .; cdr3_nt: TGTGCCAGCTCACCGTCGAGGGGGGCCGCTGAAGCTTTCTTT; cdr3_aa: CASSPSRGAAEAFF
v_call: TRBV15; d_call: TRBD2; j_call: TRBJ2-1; clone_size: .; cdr3_nt: TGTGCCACCAGCAGTCTCATAATTAGCGGGAGGGCCGCCCATGAGCAGTTCTTC; cdr3_aa: CATSSLIISGRAAHEQFF